These 18 T cell receptor beta chains originate from one sample sequenced in a study of technical replicates of blood from a handful of donors. Sequencing was performed with immunoSEQ multiplex PCR; in TCRdb, only in-frame clones are kept and a portion is missing. The sample carries some 70,000 clones, under 98% recorded once. The sequencing input was T cells isolated from PBMCs. Source of these receptors: a human donor in good health.

This rearrangement joins TRBV13 to TRBJ2-7, with TRBD1 as a possible D gene (6 bases). The CDR3 extends over 15 amino acids. V lost 5 bases and J lost 6, with 20 bases in between. Germline CDR1 is PRHDT and CDR2 is FYEKMQ (reference sequence). DNA of the CDR3: TGTGCCAGCAGCCCCTACCGGGACACCACGAGCGAGCAGTACTTC. Its translation: CASSPYRDTTSEQYF.

V is TRBV19 and J is TRBJ2-7, with D maybe TRBD2 (6 bases). The germline V and J ends were trimmed by 3 bases and 2 bases, with 11 bases remaining between them. CDR3 length: 14 residues. Germline loops: CDR1 LNHDA, CDR2 SQIVND (reference sequence). CDR3 nucleotides: TGTGCCAGTAGTATCCAGGCGGGACCCTACGAGCAGTACTTC. Protein: CASSIQAGPYEQYF.

Points on this clone: The junction does not match germline at one end; this may be a read error. The CDR3 DNA sequence: TGTGCCAGGGACAGGGGGCTTAACCGGGGAGCTGTTTTT. The encoded protein is CARDRGLNRGAVF. This sequence joins TRBV10-3 and TRBJ2-2; 12 bases agree with TRBD1. Germline lookup yields CDR1 ENHRY and CDR2 SYGVKD. The CDR3 extends over 13 amino acids.

The V and J genes are TRBV18 and TRBJ2-7, with 8 bases lining up with TRBD2. V was pared by 3 bases and J by 2 bases, with 0 bases of the junction left unmatched. CDR1 is KGHSH, CDR2 LQKENI, per germline. This CDR3 contains 13 residues. In DNA, the CDR3 is TGTGCCAGCTCACCCGGGAGGGCCTACGAGCAGTACTTC. It is translated as CASSPGRAYEQYF.

The gene calls are TRBV7-9 and TRBJ2-3, with 10 bases matching TRBD2. J was trimmed by 1 base and V by 8 bases; bases with no gene match: 9. The CDR3 length is 16 residues. Germline loops: CDR1 SEHNR, CDR2 FQNEAQ (reference sequence). CDR3 region: CASGIIAGGRTDTQYF. The CDR3 DNA reads as TGTGCCAGCGGGATTATAGCGGGAGGTCGCACAGATACGCAGTATTTT. Supplemented by reference TRBV7-9 and TRBJ2-3, the full variable domain reads DTGVSQNPRHKITKRGQNVTFRCDPISEHNRLYWYRQTLGQGPEFLTYFQNEAQLEKSRLLSDRFSAERPKGSFSTLEIQRTEQGDSAMYLCASGIIAGGRTDTQYFGPGTRLTVL.

This chain links TRBV4-3 with TRBJ2-1; possible D gene TRBD2, 5 bases. Germline assignment: CDR1 LGHNA and CDR2 YSLEER. CDR3 size: 13 residues. Trimming stripped 0 bases from V and 8 bases from J, with 8 bases between. CDR3 amino acids: CASSQDMGDEQFF. The CDR3 coding sequence is TGCGCCAGCAGCCAAGATATGGGAGATGAGCAGTTCTTC.

CDR3 residues: CASSQDYRAVSEAFF. DNA for the CDR3: TGCGCCAGCAGCCAAGATTACAGGGCGGTTTCTGAAGCTTTCTTT. V is TRBV4-1 and J is TRBJ1-1, with TRBD1 as a possible D gene (6 bases). The V end lost 0 bases, the J end lost 6 bases, and 14 bases lay between the germline ends. Germline V gene lookup returns CDR1 MGHRA and CDR2 YSYEKL. The CDR3 runs 15 residues.

V and J are TRBV15 and TRBJ1-2; TRBD1 aligns across 11 bases. CDR3 length: 14 residues. From germline, CDR1 is LNHNV and CDR2 YYDKDF (reference sequence). Trimming removed 9 bases from V and 4 bases from J; junction bases left unmatched: 7. The CDR3 is CATEGDRGVYGYTF. The CDR3 DNA reads TGTGCCACGGAAGGGGACAGGGGGGTCTATGGCTACACCTTC.

This chain links TRBV6-5 with TRBJ2-7; 10 bases align to TRBD2. Per the germline V gene, CDR1 is MNHEY and CDR2 is SVGAGI. The CDR3 is 16 residues long. V dropped 2 bases and J dropped 4; count of bases not matched to a gene: 8. The CDR3 DNA reads TGTGCCAGCAGTTACGGTATAAGGACTAGCGGATACGAGCAGTACTTC. It codes for CASSYGIRTSGYEQYF.

The V and J genes are TRBV9 and TRBJ2-7; 9 bases fit TRBD2. V trimming: 2 bases; J trimming: 8 bases; junction bases outside the gene matches: 5. The CDR3 length is 13 residues. Germline V gene data show CDR1 as SGDLS and CDR2 as YYNGEE. The CDR3 here is CASSVGTSLQQYF. As DNA, the CDR3 is TGTGCCAGCAGCGTGGGGACTAGCCTACAGCAGTACTTC.

The chain is built from TRBV2 and TRBJ1-5; 7 positions agree with TRBD1. The CDR3 is 13 amino acids. CDR1 and CDR2 (germline): SNHLY, FYNNEI. V lost 7 bases and J lost 3; bases outside the gene matches: 3. The CDR3 sequence is CASTGGYNQPQHF. DNA of the CDR3: TGTGCCAGCACAGGGGGATACAATCAGCCCCAGCATTTT. Combining the CDR3 with reference TRBV2 and TRBJ1-5 gives the whole variable domain EPEVTQTPSHQVTQMGQEVILRCVPISNHLYFYWYRQILGQKVEFLVSFYNNEISEKSEIFDDQFSVERPDGSNFTLKIRSTKLEDSAMYFCASTGGYNQPQHFGDGTRLSIL.

The J gene is TRBJ1-1, the V gene TRBV15; perhaps TRBD1 as D (6 bases). The germline V gene has CDR1 LNHNV and CDR2 YYDKDF (reference sequence). The CDR3 totals 18 residues. The V and J ends lost 6 bases and 1 base respectively, with 24 bases between them. CDR3 sequence: CATRPLQGEGKGNTEAFF. CDR3 in DNA: TGTGCCACCAGACCTTTACAGGGAGAGGGGAAAGGGAACACTGAAGCTTTCTTT. Supplemented by reference TRBV15 and TRBJ1-1, the full variable domain reads DAMVIQNPRYQVTQFGKPVTLSCSQTLNHNVMYWYQQKSSQAPKLLFHYYDKDFNNEADTPDNFQSRRPNTSFCFLDIRSPGLGDTAMYLCATRPLQGEGKGNTEAFFGQGTRLTVV.

The V gene is TRBV25-1, the J gene TRBJ2-1, with TRBD2 identical over 8 bases. The CDR3 extends over 17 amino acids. The J segment lost 0 bases and the V segment lost 4 bases, leaving 8 bases of the junction unmatched. Germline loops: CDR1 MGHDK, CDR2 SYGVNS. CDR3 residues: CASSGYSGKSSYNEQFF. The CDR3 DNA sequence: TGTGCCAGCAGTGGGTATAGCGGGAAGAGCTCCTACAATGAGCAGTTCTTC.

The rearrangement joins TRBV30 to TRBJ2-1, with TRBD2 as a possible D gene (6 bases). Germline assignment: CDR1 GTSNPN and CDR2 SVGIG (reference sequence). V lost 2 bases, J lost 9 bases, and 17 bases lay in between. There are 14 residues in the CDR3. Here the CDR3 reads CAWSQNRGRGEQFF. The CDR3 DNA is TGTGCCTGGAGTCAAAACCGTGGGCGGGGTGAGCAGTTCTTC.

This clone was seen a few times. This CDR3 is also generated by other DNA sequences in the sample. The J gene is TRBJ2-5, the V gene TRBV7-2, with D unresolved. Germline V gene sequence: CDR1 SGHTA, CDR2 FQGNSA. V lost 3 bases to trimming and J lost 5 bases, with 4 bases between them. This CDR3 region has 11 residues. The CDR3 DNA sequence: TGTGCCAGCAGCTTCAGTGAGACCCAGTACTTC. Its protein is CASSFSETQYF.

The chain uses TRBV6-1 and TRBJ2-7; D might be TRBD1 (6 bases). V dropped 2 bases and J dropped 4 bases, with 12 bases sitting between them. The germline CDR1 and CDR2 sequences are MNHNS and SASEGT. The CDR3 runs to 14 residues. As DNA, the CDR3 is TGTGCCAGCAGTGAATCCGGGACACAGTACGAGCAGTACTTC. It encodes CASSESGTQYEQYF.

The chain combines TRBV5-1 with TRBJ2-1; the match to TRBD2 covers 8 bases. CDR3 size: 14 residues. Germline V gives CDR1 SGHRS, CDR2 YFSETQ. The junction had 2 bases not matched to a gene; V was cut back by 0 bases and J by 6 bases. In DNA form, the CDR3 reads TGCGCCAGCAGCTTGGGGGCGGGAGGCAATGAGCAGTTCTTC. As protein: CASSLGAGGNEQFF.

This chain uses TRBV10-3 with TRBJ1-1; 9 positions match TRBD1. The germline V gene has CDR1 ENHRY and CDR2 SYGVKD. The CDR3 loop spans 17 amino acids. The V segment lost 0 bases and the J segment 3 bases; nucleotides outside the gene matches: 8. CDR3 nucleotides: TGTGCCATCAGTGAGTCTAATGGACAGGGGAGGGACACTGAAGCTTTCTTT. Protein product: CAISESNGQGRDTEAFF.